The 30 T cell receptor beta chains below all came from one sample that was sequenced in a study of T-cell reconstitution after alpha-beta-depleted transplantation in children. Unique molecular identifiers tagged the TCRbeta library. MiXCR, applied by TCRdb to the PCR reads, yields one record per CDR3 protein. The profile shows approximately 980,000 distinct CDR3 sequences, about 31% of them singletons. Sample: PBMCs, mostly from graft donor cells, taken 360 days after TCRalphabeta/CD19-depleted stem cell transplant. These receptors originate from a boy in the first two years of life who had a stem cell transplant for SCID, so the T cells may come from the graft donor.

The chain recombines TRBV9 with TRBJ2-2; D possibly matches TRBD1 or TRBD2 (5 bases each). The CDR3 covers 15 residues. With 0 bases removed from V and 3 bases from J, the gap between germline ends came to 9 bases. Germline CDR1 SGDLS, CDR2 YYNGEE. The CDR3 DNA reads TGTGCCAGCAGCGTAGTAGGGACCCACACCGGGGAGCTGTTTTTT. As protein: CASSVVGTHTGELFF.

This rearrangement joins TRBV12-3 or TRBV12-4 to TRBJ2-7; 8 positions match TRBD1. The CDR3 has 14 amino acids. J gave up 5 bases and V 2 bases, and 5 bases lay outside the gene matches. In DNA, the CDR3 is TGTGCCAGCAGTTTACAGGGGGCTCTCAACGAGCAGTACTTC. Amino acids: CASSLQGALNEQYF.

The V and J genes are TRBV7-8 and TRBJ2-3; possibly TRBD1 or TRBD2 for D (5 bases each). Germline lookup yields CDR1 SGHVS and CDR2 FQNEAQ. Trimming left V 11 bases short and J 0 bases short, with 9 bases between. The CDR3 is 12 amino acids. The CDR3 loop is CAGGSSTDTQYF. CDR3 sequence (DNA): TGTGCCGGGGGATCGAGCACAGATACGCAGTATTTT.

The chain combines TRBV5-1 with TRBJ2-5; 9 bases map to TRBD1. This CDR3 has 16 amino acids. After removal of 4 bases from V and 4 bases from J, the junction contained 11 bases not matched to a gene. CDR1 and CDR2 (germline): SGHRS, YFSETQ. The CDR3 nucleotides are TGCGCCAGCAGCACATACACAGGGGGCGCAGGAGAGACCCAGTACTTC. Encoded protein: CASSTYTGGAGETQYF. The variable domain in full, with the rest retrieved from reference TRBV5-1 and TRBJ2-5, is KAGVTQTPRYLIKTRGQQVTLSCSPISGHRSVSWYQQTPGQGLQFLFEYFSETQRNKGNFPGRFSGRQFSNSRSEMNVSTLELGDSALYLCASSTYTGGAGETQYFGPGTRLLVL.

This rearrangement joins TRBV7-9 to TRBJ2-1; 8 positions match TRBD2. The CDR3 length is 16 residues. V lost 3 bases and J lost 8; bases outside the gene matches: 12. CDR1 is SEHNR and CDR2 is FQNEAQ in the germline V gene (reference sequence). The CDR3 DNA follows: TGTGCCAGCAGCTTCCGGGGGGCTAGCGGGTGGGATGAGCAGTTCTTC. The encoded protein is CASSFRGASGWDEQFF.

The V gene is TRBV12-3 or TRBV12-4, the J gene TRBJ1-6; no firm D call. The CDR3 extends over 16 amino acids. Trimming took 1 base from V and 7 from J, leaving 14 bases between them. The CDR3 nucleotides are TGTGCCAGCAGTTTAGACGGAGGATGGGTAAATTCACCCCTCCACTTT. It yields the protein CASSLDGGWVNSPLHF.

The chain has TRBV28 and TRBJ2-5; no clear D. V lost 10 bases and J lost 2, with 5 bases in between. The CDR3 is 10 amino acids. Germline lookup yields CDR1 MDHEN and CDR2 SYDVKM. The chain's CDR3 is CATRQETQYF. The CDR3 DNA is TGTGCCACCCGACAAGAGACCCAGTACTTC.

This rearrangement joins TRBV4-2 to TRBJ2-3, with 7 positions matching TRBD2. The CDR3 covers 17 residues. Trimming took 3 bases from V and 2 from J; bases not matched to a gene: 11. Germline V gives CDR1 LGHNA, CDR2 YNFKEQ. The CDR3 DNA follows: TGTGCCAGCAGCCAGGGAGGGTTCGACGGGAACACAGATACGCAGTATTTT. Its protein product is CASSQGGFDGNTDTQYF.

V and J are TRBV29-1 and TRBJ2-1; possibly TRBD1 for D (6 bases). With 4 bases removed from V and 6 bases from J, the gap between germline ends came to 19 bases. Germline V gene sequence: CDR1 SQVTM, CDR2 ANQGSEA. CDR3 length: 15 residues. The CDR3 nucleotides are TGCAGCGTTGGGTTGACAGGTCGCGTACCCAATGAGCAGTTCTTC. Residues: CSVGLTGRVPNEQFF.

This clonotype was seen only a few times. This chain uses TRBV12-3 or TRBV12-4 with TRBJ1-1; D is uncertain. V was pared by 3 bases and J by 1 base, with 15 bases between. The CDR3 is 16 amino acids. CDR3 sequence (DNA): TGTGCCAGCAGTTTCAGGATTGCGGGTAAGAACACTGAAGCTTTCTTT. Its translation is CASSFRIAGKNTEAFF.

This clonotype was picked up one time. This chain uses TRBV14 with TRBJ2-1; D gene uncertain. With 1 base removed from V and 8 bases from J, the gap between germline ends came to 9 bases. CDR3 length equals 13 residues. CDR1 SGHDN and CDR2 FVKESK come from the germline V gene. The CDR3 sequence: CASSQAFIHEQFF. CDR3 sequence (DNA): TGTGCCAGCAGCCAAGCGTTTATCCATGAGCAGTTCTTC. Filled out from reference TRBV14 and TRBJ2-1, the complete variable domain reads EAGVTQFPSHSVIEKGQTVTLRCDPISGHDNLYWYRRVMGKEIKFLLHFVKESKQDESGMPNNRFLAERTGGTYSTLKVQPAELEDSGVYFCASSQAFIHEQFFGPGTRLTVL.

The chain has TRBV10-3 and TRBJ2-7; perhaps TRBD1 as D (5 bases). The V end was cut by 5 bases, the J end by 1 base, with 9 bases between. The CDR3 has 13 amino acids. Per germline, CDR1 ENHRY and CDR2 SYGVKD. The CDR3 sequence is CAISSQESYEQYF. The DNA for the CDR3 is TGTGCCATCAGTTCACAGGAATCCTACGAGCAGTACTTC.

The rearrangement links TRBV28 to TRBJ2-3; D might be TRBD1 (5 bases). The germline CDR1 and CDR2 sequences are MDHEN and SYDVKM. Trimming stripped 7 bases from V and 0 bases from J, with 17 bases between. CDR3 length equals 16 residues. CDR3 protein: CASTKGRTSSTDTQYF. For the CDR3, the DNA is TGTGCCAGCACCAAAGGCCGGACATCTAGCACAGATACGCAGTATTTT.

V usage is TRBV7-8 and J usage is TRBJ2-2; 10 bases align to TRBD2. CDR3 size: 16 residues. Germline V CDR1 and CDR2: SGHVS, FQNEAQ. V trimming: 4 bases; J trimming: 6 bases; junction bases outside the gene matches: 8. CDR3 coding DNA: TGTGCCAGCAGCTCATCGAGCGGGGGGGCCGCCGGGGAGCTGTTTTTT. It specifies CASSSSSGGAAGELFF.

This clonotype was seen at least ten times. One junction end disagrees with the germline gene, perhaps due to a read error. CDR3 in amino acids: CSVEVGQGTSGNTIYF. DNA for the CDR3: TGCAGCGTGGAAGTGGGACAGGGAACCTCTGGAAACACCATATATTTT. The chain has TRBV29-1 and TRBJ1-3; 9 bases align to TRBD1. Germline-derived CDR1 and CDR2 are SQVTM and ANQGSEA. The CDR3 totals 16 residues.

This clonotype occurred a few times. The genes are TRBV5-1 and TRBJ2-7; D is possibly TRBD1 (6 bases). Trimming removed 0 bases at V and 0 bases at J, with 16 bases between. The CDR3 spans 17 residues. Germline CDR1 and CDR2: SGHRS and YFSETQ. DNA of the CDR3: TGCGCCAGCAGCTTGGATCCCCCGGACAGCAGCTCCTACGAGCAGTACTTC. Its translation: CASSLDPPDSSSYEQYF.

The V gene is TRBV5-1, the J gene TRBJ2-3, with TRBD2 matching over 10 bases. The V gene end was trimmed by 4 bases and the J gene end by 2 bases; junction bases not matched to a gene: 4. The CDR3 consists of 15 residues. Germline V gene data show CDR1 as SGHRS and CDR2 as YFSETQ. As DNA, the CDR3 is TGCGCCAGCAGCATTAGCGGGGGGAACACAGATACGCAGTATTTT. Translation: CASSISGGNTDTQYF. Complete variable domain (other parts from reference TRBV5-1 and TRBJ2-3): KAGVTQTPRYLIKTRGQQVTLSCSPISGHRSVSWYQQTPGQGLQFLFEYFSETQRNKGNFPGRFSGRQFSNSRSEMNVSTLELGDSALYLCASSISGGNTDTQYFGPGTRLTVL.

This clonotype was counted only a few times. The chain recombines TRBV6-1 with TRBJ2-1; possible D gene TRBD1, 5 bases. The V gene lost 5 bases and the J gene lost 3 bases, with 11 bases spanning the gap. Germline-derived CDR1 and CDR2 are MNHNS and SASEGT. The CDR3 length is 14 residues. The chain's CDR3 is CASSKQEIYNEQFF. CDR3 in DNA: TGTGCCAGCAGTAAACAGGAGATCTACAATGAGCAGTTCTTC.

The chain couples TRBV7-9 to TRBJ2-7, with 7 bases lining up with TRBD2. Looked up from germline, CDR1 is SEHNR and CDR2 is FQNEAQ (reference sequence). V shed 5 bases, J shed 5 bases, and the junction held 12 bases outside the gene matches. The CDR3 runs 15 residues. CDR3 sequence (DNA): TGTGCCAGCAGCCCCGGGTCGGGGGGAGTGGACGAGCAGTACTTC. This encodes CASSPGSGGVDEQYF.

This clonotype was seen once. This sequence joins TRBV12-3 or TRBV12-4 and TRBJ2-5; D ambiguous. The CDR3 has 17 amino acids. V was cut by 3 bases and J by 7 bases, with 24 bases left in between. Written as DNA, the CDR3 is TGTGCCAGCAGTTTGGTAGGCCCCCCGCCATCAGATTGGACCCAGTACTTC. Protein product: CASSLVGPPPSDWTQYF.

Many counts were recorded for this clonotype. The chain employs TRBV20-1 and TRBJ1-1; no firm D call. CDR3 length: 11 amino acids. Germline V gene lookup returns CDR1 DFQATT and CDR2 SNEGSKA (reference sequence). Between the trimmed V and J ends, which lost 1 base and 8 bases, there was a span of 8 bases. CDR3 amino acids: CSARVAGEAFF. As DNA, the CDR3 is TGCAGTGCTAGAGTTGCGGGGGAAGCTTTCTTT.

V is TRBV12-3 or TRBV12-4 and J is TRBJ1-4; possibly TRBD1 for D (6 bases). The CDR3 has 17 residues. Trimming took 5 bases from V and 3 from J, leaving 19 bases between them. CDR3 sequence (DNA): TGTGCCAGCAGTCGCCCCTCAGGGGATGCGGCTAATGAAAAACTGTTTTTT. Protein: CASSRPSGDAANEKLFF.

This clonotype was picked up a small number of times. This chain links TRBV6-5 with TRBJ2-7; D is possibly TRBD1 (5 bases). V lost 3 bases, J lost 4 bases, and 13 bases lay in between. The CDR3 is made up of 14 amino acids. Looked up from germline, CDR1 is MNHEY and CDR2 is SVGAGI. CDR3 sequence (DNA): TGTGCCAGCAGTTATAGGGGCCCGCGATACGAGCAGTACTTC. Its protein is CASSYRGPRYEQYF.

This clonotype was observed a handful of times. The V gene is TRBV12-3 or TRBV12-4, the J gene TRBJ2-5, with unresolved D. The CDR3 sequence is 14 residues long. Deletions cut 3 bases from V and 1 base from J, with 9 bases between. The CDR3 sequence is CASSFSSTQETQYF. CDR3 bases: TGTGCCAGCAGTTTTAGCTCGACCCAAGAGACCCAGTACTTC.

This clonotype appeared once. The chain carries TRBV7-2 and TRBJ2-1; no firm D call. Per germline, CDR1 SGHTA and CDR2 FQGNSA. The CDR3 consists of 12 residues. V shed 5 bases and J shed 9 bases, with 11 bases lying between them. The CDR3 spells CASSPWVGEQFF. The CDR3, as DNA: TGTGCCAGCAGCCCGTGGGTGGGTGAGCAGTTCTTC.

This clonotype was seen a few times. V usage is TRBV5-5 and J usage is TRBJ2-7; D possibly corresponds to TRBD1 (5 bases). CDR3 size: 13 residues. From germline, CDR1 is SGHKS and CDR2 YYEKEE (reference sequence). V lost 7 bases to trimming and J lost 4 bases, with 15 bases between them. This CDR3 reads CASAPLGVYEQYF. Here the CDR3 DNA reads TGTGCCAGCGCCCCTTTAGGGGTATACGAGCAGTACTTC. The whole variable domain, remainder taken from reference TRBV5-5 and TRBJ2-7, is DAGVTQSPTHLIKTRGQQVTLRCSPISGHKSVSWYQQVLGQGPQFIFQYYEKEERGRGNFPDRFSARQFPNYSSELNVNALLLGDSALYLCASAPLGVYEQYFGPGTRLTVT.

This clonotype came up a few times. The chain links TRBV9 to TRBJ1-1; D gene unclear. Germline V gene sequence: CDR1 SGDLS, CDR2 YYNGEE. Trimming cost V 0 bases and J 1 base, with 4 bases left between them. This CDR3 is built from 13 residues. The CDR3, as DNA: TGTGCCAGCAGCGTAGACCAGAACACTGAAGCTTTCTTT. Protein product: CASSVDQNTEAFF. The full variable domain, its missing parts supplied by reference TRBV9 and TRBJ1-1, is DSGVTQTPKHLITATGQRVTLRCSPRSGDLSVYWYQQSLDQGLQFLIQYYNGEERAKGNILERFSAQQFPDLHSELNLSSLELGDSALYFCASSVDQNTEAFFGQGTRLTVV.

The rearrangement links TRBV4-1 to TRBJ1-1; no clear D gene. Germline lookup yields CDR1 MGHRA and CDR2 YSYEKL. Trimming shortened V by 1 base and J by 10 bases, and 19 bases separated the two germline ends. The CDR3 runs to 15 residues. CDR3 sequence reads: CASSQGFPSLGIAFF. CDR3 DNA: TGCGCCAGCAGCCAAGGTTTCCCTTCCTTGGGGATAGCTTTCTTT.

The gene calls are TRBV5-1 and TRBJ2-4; D is perhaps TRBD1 (8 bases). Trimming cost V 1 base and J 2 bases, with 16 bases left between them. Germline V gene lookup returns CDR1 SGHRS and CDR2 YFSETQ. CDR3 size: 17 residues. CDR3 in DNA: TGCGCCAGCAGCTTGAAGACAGGGGAGGGATCCAAAAACATTCAGTACTTC. Its protein is CASSLKTGEGSKNIQYF.

This chain links TRBV7-6 with TRBJ2-5; D is uncertain. CDR1 is SGHVS and CDR2 is FNYEAQ in the germline V gene. Trimming left V 6 bases short and J 5 bases short, with 22 bases between. The CDR3 is made up of 16 amino acids. The CDR3, as DNA: TGTGCCAGCAGTCCCACTATCGGCCCCCGGACGGAGACCCAGTACTTC. It encodes CASSPTIGPRTETQYF.